The T cell receptor (beta chain) described here comes from a study of blood T cell repertoires in COVID-19. Study in general: Some COVID-19 samples were acute and others convalescent; all came from the United States, Italy and Spain. Nucleic acid was either cDNA or gDNA, and it came from T cells, B-cell-depleted T cells, or PBMCs.

Per the original methods: The assay estimated nucleated cells by amplifying reference gene primers. Method: immunoSEQ multiplex PCR; TCRdb's copy keeps in-frame clones and lacks some. That table is the source of V, J and clone size, and D and trimming were worked out from the DNA. The table lists fewer than 350,000 clones, around 90% of them singletons, with 1.5% to 2% in the top ten. Looked up from germline, CDR1 is LNHNV and CDR2 is YYDKDF (reference sequence). The CDR3 has 15 residues. Trimming left V 3 bases short and J 2 bases short, with 11 bases between. Donors were grouped by their self-reported clinical history.

The sequencing sample was made of PBMCs or T cells enriched from blood (not recorded which). The chain uses TRBV15 and TRBJ2-1; D possibly corresponds to TRBD2 (6 bases). This sequence originates from a woman aged 18-30 years with acute COVID-19. The CDR3 DNA is TGTGCCACCAGCAGGTGGAGGGGAACCTACAATGAGCAGTTCTTC. It yields the protein CATSRWRGTYNEQFF.